This entry lists 4 T cell receptor beta chains sequenced from one sample in a study of blood T cells in healthy people across ages. It was with a sample-barcoded 5' primer and a J-beta primer mix that a second PCR of roughly 6 to 12 cycles was run. Each CDR3 protein is one row after TCRdb ran MiXCR on the 5' RACE reads. The table has approximately 850,000 distinct CDR3 sequences, 58% seen once. Sequenced input: blood. All receptors come from a man aged 25-45 years in good health.

The CDR3 region is CSARTGEGTQHF. The CDR3 DNA is TGCAGTGCGAGGACAGGGGAGGGGACCCAGCATTTT. V is TRBV20-1 and J is TRBJ1-5, with TRBD1 matching over 9 bases. The CDR3 contains 12 residues. Trimming took 6 bases from V and 11 from J; bases not matched to a gene: 8. CDR1 is DFQATT and CDR2 is SNEGSKA in the germline V gene (reference sequence).

The genes are TRBV21-1 and TRBJ2-1; the table's D call of TRBD2 was not tested on the DNA. The J call may be in error: the DNA end matches TRBJ2-7 better. TRBV21-1 is described as a pseudogene. The CDR3 has 16 residues. CDR3 residues: CASSKVGGGPRCEQYF. For the CDR3, the DNA is TGTGCCAGCAGCAAAGTGGGCGGGGGACCTCGATGCGAGCAGTACTTC.

Ten or more counts support this clonotype. The genes are TRBV2 and TRBJ2-7; perhaps TRBD2 as D (5 bases). There are 15 residues in the CDR3. V gave up 6 bases and J gave up 4 bases, with 19 bases separating them. In germline, CDR1 is SNHLY, CDR2 FYNNEI. The CDR3 sequence: CASRDVVGSPYEQYF. The DNA for the CDR3 is TGTGCCAGCAGGGATGTAGTTGGGAGCCCGTACGAGCAGTACTTC. The full variable domain, its missing parts supplied by reference TRBV2 and TRBJ2-7, is EPEVTQTPSHQVTQMGQEVILRCVPISNHLYFYWYRQILGQKVEFLVSFYNNEISEKSEIFDDQFSVERPDGSNFTLKIRSTKLEDSAMYFCASRDVVGSPYEQYFGPGTRLTVT.

This rearrangement joins TRBV5-4 to TRBJ2-6; D tentatively reads TRBD1 or TRBD2 (6 bases each). This CDR3 region has 16 residues. Germline lookup yields CDR1 SGHNT and CDR2 YYREEE (reference sequence). V gave up 4 bases and J gave up 5 bases, with 16 bases separating them. CDR3 nucleotides: TGTGCCAGCAGCCCGGGGGCGGGATCTAGGGCCAACGTCCTGACTTTC. Protein: CASSPGAGSRANVLTF.